Sequencing of this T cell receptor beta chain was carried out in a study of spatial heterogeneity in lung cancer. Study-wide findings and caveats: Counts that tracked tumor mutation counts were those of expanded intratumoral alpha and beta TCRs.

Time point indicated: sample taken at primary tumor resection. The CDR3 is made up of 13 amino acids. Trimming pared 2 bases from V and 8 bases from J, leaving 10 bases between. Germline CDR1 is MDHEN and CDR2 is SYDVKM. TCRdb redid the calling of the 5' RACE reads with MiXCR, one entry per CDR3 protein. The sample has around 100,000 distinct CDR3 sequences, approximately 4.4% seen once. The sample holds many counts of this clonotype. Its antigen is not known. The chain has TRBV28 and TRBJ2-1; no clear D gene. The input for sequencing was lung tumor tissue, taken at surgery. The source is a male donor with early-stage non-small cell lung cancer. CDR3 sequence (DNA): TGTGCCAGCAGTTTAATCCCCCGGGATGAGCAGTTCTTC. This encodes CASSLIPRDEQFF.